This T cell receptor (beta chain) was identified during a study of cytomegalovirus exposure and HLA in healthy donors. The data were produced by immunoSEQ multiplex PCR, yet TCRdb's version contains in-frame clones alone and is incomplete. In the table there are 130,000 or so clones, roughly 89% of which are singletons. Unmatched junction bases numbered 6, after V lost 3 bases and J lost 1 base. The CDR3 has 17 residues. Germline CDR1 reads SGHTA; CDR2 reads FQGTGA. The rearrangement links TRBV7-3 to TRBJ2-2, with TRBD1 matching 9 bases. The sample taken for sequencing was PBMCs. The TCR was taken from a woman under 30 in good health and CMV-seronegative. The CDR3 region has the DNA TGTGCCAGCAGCTTGGGACAGGGAGAGGGGAACACCGGGGAGCTGTTTTTT. Translated, it gives CASSLGQGEGNTGELFF.